This T cell receptor beta chain comes out of a study of T cells in Graves' hyperthyroidism and ophthalmopathy. Graves' hyperthyroidism without ophthalmopathy progression within 18 months was termed stable. Not enrolled were patients with uncontrolled infection, other autoimmune disease, pregnancy or lactation. Each diagnosis was grounded in clinical symptoms, serum thyroxine and TRAb, thyroid ultrasound, and orbital computed tomography. Authors of the study amplified TCR beta CDR3 regions from RNA transcripts. TCR CDR3 underwent first-round RT-PCR with the HTBI primer set. TCRdb reanalysed the multiplex PCR reads using MiXCR and keeps one entry per CDR3 protein. The sample yields around 480,000 distinct CDR3 sequences, under 15% seen once. The CDR3 runs to 15 residues. V gave up 6 bases and J gave up 5 bases; unmatched junction bases: 6. The germline V gene encodes CDR1 MNHEY and CDR2 SVGEGT. This clonotype has a count of ten or more. Its antigen is not known.

General study results and limits: In the analysis, a 13 V-J model separated ophthalmopathy from stable hyperthyroidism.

The sequenced sample consisted of blood. The sequence derives from a woman between 18 and 29 years old with Graves' hyperthyroidism. The V and J genes are TRBV6-2 or TRBV6-3 and TRBJ2-1; TRBD2 matches at 11 bases. The chain's CDR3 is CASSTSGSVHNEQFF. The CDR3 nucleotides read TGTGCCAGCAGCACTAGCGGGAGTGTCCACAATGAGCAGTTCTTC.